Following are 5 T cell receptor beta chains from one sample sequenced in a study of control samples from healthy donors and cancer patients. Profiled with immunoSEQ multiplex PCR; TCRdb holds only in-frame clones, not every one. The sample has under 200,000 clones, 91% seen once. Source material: blood. All receptors derive from a woman between 25 and 40 years old in good health.

The chain has TRBV11-3 and TRBJ2-7; D unresolved. The V gene lost 1 base and the J gene lost 4 bases, with 5 bases spanning the gap. The V gene's germline CDR1 is SGHNT and CDR2 YENEEA. The CDR3 sequence is 12 residues long. The CDR3, as DNA: TGTGCCAGCAGCTTAGGCCGGTACGAGCAGTACTTC. Protein product: CASSLGRYEQYF.

V usage is TRBV3-1 (or the pseudogene TRBV3-2) and J usage is TRBJ2-1; D unclear. Trimming removed 1 base from V and 2 bases from J, with 9 bases in between. This CDR3 region has 15 residues. Germline CDR1 reads LGHDT; CDR2 reads YNNKEL (reference sequence). The CDR3 sequence: CASSQAVQTYNEQFF. DNA for the CDR3: TGTGCCAGCAGCCAAGCAGTCCAAACCTACAATGAGCAGTTCTTC.

Only one count was recorded for this clone. CDR3 nucleotides: TGCGCCAGCAGCCAACCCCAACAGGGGGCGAAAACTGAAGCTTTCTTT. Translating it yields CASSQPQQGAKTEAFF. The chain is built from TRBV4-1 and TRBJ1-1; 9 nucleotides line up with TRBD1. The CDR3 is 16 residues long. The V segment lost 2 bases and the J segment 5 bases; nucleotides outside the gene matches: 9. Germline CDR1 MGHRA, CDR2 YSYEKL.

This chain uses TRBV7-9 with TRBJ1-1; no clear D. V shed 1 base and J shed 6 bases, with 6 bases lying between them. In germline, CDR1 is SEHNR, CDR2 FQNEAQ (reference sequence). The CDR3 sequence is 12 residues long. The chain's CDR3 is CASSLGGAEAFF. Written as DNA, the CDR3 is TGTGCCAGCAGCTTAGGCGGGGCTGAAGCTTTCTTT.

This chain links TRBV3-1 (or the pseudogene TRBV3-2) with TRBJ2-3; 13 nucleotides align to TRBD2. Germline loops: CDR1 LGHDT, CDR2 YNNKEL (reference sequence). J was trimmed by 4 bases and V by 3 bases; bases with no gene match: 10. The CDR3 runs 18 residues. The CDR3 protein is CASSHPGLAGVGSDTQYF. Here the CDR3 DNA reads TGTGCCAGCAGCCACCCCGGACTAGCGGGAGTGGGGTCAGATACGCAGTATTTT.